This T cell receptor (beta chain) was found in a study of blood T cell repertoires in COVID-19. On the study more broadly: Sites in the United States, Italy and Spain provided acute and convalescent COVID-19 samples. T cells, B-cell-depleted T cells, or PBMCs provided the cDNA or gDNA that served as material.

Generated by immunoSEQ multiplex PCR, the TCRdb table keeps only in-frame clones and is missing some. The sample includes about 150,000 clones, 85% of them seen just once. This receptor was obtained from a human donor with acute or convalescent COVID-19. The donor label of this sample is uncertain. Sequencing used peripheral blood.

The CDR3 loop reads CASSKGHPNQPQHF. For the CDR3, the DNA is TGTGCCAGCAGTAAAGGACATCCAAATCAGCCCCAGCATTTT. This chain connects TRBV2 to TRBJ1-5; D possibly corresponds to TRBD1 (5 bases). The germline gives CDR1 SNHLY, CDR2 FYNNEI. Between the trimmed V and J ends, which lost 5 bases and 4 bases, there was a span of 12 bases. The CDR3 length is 14 residues. The full variable domain, in which reference TRBV2 and TRBJ1-5 provide the parts outside the CDR3, is EPEVTQTPSHQVTQMGQEVILRCVPISNHLYFYWYRQILGQKVEFLVSFYNNEISEKSEIFDDQFSVERPDGSNFTLKIRSTKLEDSAMYFCASSKGHPNQPQHFGDGTRLSIL.